The present T cell receptor (beta chain) was sequenced within a study of shared clonotypes between healthy human individuals. Naive CD8 cells were CD45RO-negative, positively selected for CCR7, excluding terminally differentiated effector memory CD45RA+ cells. The CDR3 is made up of 15 amino acids. Per germline, CDR1 MNHNS and CDR2 SASEGT. V trimming: 2 bases; J trimming: 2 bases; junction bases outside the gene matches: 3. As concerns this clone: The antigen is not known.

Only in-frame clones appear in the TCRdb table, and some are missing; sequencing was by immunoSEQ multiplex PCR. The table has about 600,000 clones, nearly 98% seen once; the top ten hold 0.25% to 0.35%. Broader study findings: Tissue TCR repertoires likely differ from these blood-only repertoires. When naive CD4 clonotypes were compared across a few donors, 4% to 6.5% were shared.

The source material was naive CD8+ T cells sorted from blood. The sequence was collected from a man aged 25 to 40 in good health. The genes are TRBV6-1 and TRBJ2-3; 8 bases line up with TRBD2. The CDR3 DNA reads as TGTGCCAGCAGTGAACAGCGGGGGCACACAGATACGCAGTATTTT. Protein product: CASSEQRGHTDTQYF.